This T cell receptor (beta chain) was sequenced during a study of T cell repertoires in cytomegalovirus infection. Whole-study results and caveats: CMV-specific TCR beta clonotypes restricted by HLA-C dominated the ex vivo response.

On this clonotype itself: The antigen is unknown.

TCRdb reprocessed the reads with MiXCR, giving one entry per CDR3 protein. The table has 700,000 to 850,000 distinct CDR3 sequences, approximately 32% seen once. CDR1 and CDR2 from the germline V gene are SQVTM and ANQGSEA. Deletions cut 1 base from V and 6 bases from J, with 17 bases between. The CDR3 runs 15 residues. This sequence was found in a human donor in good health (CMV status not recorded). Some clones in this sample may be carry-over from other donors' samples. Sequences were derived from cultured CD8+ T cells from PBMCs, sampled from culture after CMV antigen stimulation. V and J are TRBV29-1 and TRBJ2-3, with a tentative D call TRBD1 (5 bases). CDR3 DNA sequence: TGCAGCGTTGAAGCACAACAGGCCCCCGGGGATACGCAGTATTTT. The encoded protein is CSVEAQQAPGDTQYF.